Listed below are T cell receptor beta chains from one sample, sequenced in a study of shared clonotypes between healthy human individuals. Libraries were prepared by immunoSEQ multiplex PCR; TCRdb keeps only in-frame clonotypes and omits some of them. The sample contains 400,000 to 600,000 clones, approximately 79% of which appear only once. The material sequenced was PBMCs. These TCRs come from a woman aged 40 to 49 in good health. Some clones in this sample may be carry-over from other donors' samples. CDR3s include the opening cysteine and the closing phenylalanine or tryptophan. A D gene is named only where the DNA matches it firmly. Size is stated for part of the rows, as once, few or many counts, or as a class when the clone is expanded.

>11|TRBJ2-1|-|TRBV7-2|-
TGTGCCAGCAGCCCATACAATGAGCAGTTCTTC
CASSPYNEQFF
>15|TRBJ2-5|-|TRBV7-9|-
TGTGCCAGCAGCCCCATGGGGGGCGTGGGCGAGACCCAGTACTTC
CASSPMGGVGETQYF
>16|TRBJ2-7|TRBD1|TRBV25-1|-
TGTGCCAGCAGTGAATTAGTGGGACAGGTTACCTACGAGCAGTACTTC
CASSELVGQVTYEQYF
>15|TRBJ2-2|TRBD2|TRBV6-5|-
TGTGCCAGCAGCCGACTAGCGGGAGTTCCCGGGGAGCTGTTTTTT
CASSRLAGVPGELFF
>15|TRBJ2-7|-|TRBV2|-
TGTGCCAGCAGGGTAGGGGGGTATCCAATCTACGAGCAGTACTTC
CASRVGGYPIYEQYF
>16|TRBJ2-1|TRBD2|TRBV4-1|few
TGCGCCAGCAGCCAAGACCTGGCGGGAGGGGGCAATGAGCAGTTCTTC
CASSQDLAGGGNEQFF
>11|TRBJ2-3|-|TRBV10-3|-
TGTGCCATCAGTGTAACAGATACGCAGTATTTT
CAISVTDTQYF
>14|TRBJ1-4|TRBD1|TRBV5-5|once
TGTGCCAGCAGCTTGGCCACGGGACAGACAAAACTGTTTTTT
CASSLATGQTKLFF
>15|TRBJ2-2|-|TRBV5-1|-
TGCGCCAGCAGCCTTGCACAGGGAGGCACCGGGGAGCTGTTTTTT
CASSLAQGGTGELFF
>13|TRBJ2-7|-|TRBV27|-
TGTGCCAGCAGTCCCTTCAGGGCCCACGAGCAGTACTTC
CASSPFRAHEQYF
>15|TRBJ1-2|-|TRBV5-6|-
TGTGCCAGCACCCCTGGGCCCACATCGTCCTATGGCTACACCTTC
CASTPGPTSSYGYTF
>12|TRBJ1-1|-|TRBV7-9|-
TGTGCCAGCAGCTTAAGAGACAGGGAAGCTTTCTTT
CASSLRDREAFF
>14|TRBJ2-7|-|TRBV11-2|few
TGTGCCAGCAGCTTATCCCCCGGGAACTACGAGCAGTACTTC
CASSLSPGNYEQYF
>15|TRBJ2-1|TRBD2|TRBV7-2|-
TGTGCCAGCATCCACCGAGCGGGAGCGGGCAATGAGCAGTTCTTC
CASIHRAGAGNEQFF
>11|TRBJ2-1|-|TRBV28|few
TGTGCCAGCAGTTCTGGGCAGAAGCAGTTCTTC
CASSSGQKQFF
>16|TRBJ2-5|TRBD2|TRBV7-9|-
TGTGCCAGCAGCTTATTTCCTCTAGCGGGAGAAGAGACCCAGTACTTC
CASSLFPLAGEETQYF
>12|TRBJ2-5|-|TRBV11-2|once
TGTGCCAGCAGCACAGGGCCGCGGACCCAGTACTTC
CASSTGPRTQYF
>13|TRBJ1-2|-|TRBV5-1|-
TGCGCCAGCAGCTTGGACAAGTTCTATGGCTACACCTTC
CASSLDKFYGYTF
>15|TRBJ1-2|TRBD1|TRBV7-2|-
TGTGCCAGCAGCCAGGGACAGGGGGATATTGGTGGCTACACCTTC
CASSQGQGDIGGYTF
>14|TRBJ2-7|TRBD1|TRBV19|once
TGTGCCAGTTCCGGGACAGGGGTAGTCGACGAGCAGTACTTC
CASSGTGVVDEQYF
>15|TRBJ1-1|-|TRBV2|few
TGTGCCAGCAGTGTTGGCGCGCCGACGGACACTGAAGCTTTCTTT
CASSVGAPTDTEAFF
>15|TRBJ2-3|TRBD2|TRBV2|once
TGTGCCAGCAGTTATACTAGCGGAGGCACAGATACGCAGTATTTT
CASSYTSGGTDTQYF
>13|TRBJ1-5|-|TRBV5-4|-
TGTGCCTTTTCCGCCAACTACAATCAGCCCCAGCATTTT
CAFSANYNQPQHF
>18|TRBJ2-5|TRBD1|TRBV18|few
TGTGCCAGCTCACCTGGCTCTTTTGCGACAGGGGGATTGGAGACCCAGTACTTC
CASSPGSFATGGLETQYF
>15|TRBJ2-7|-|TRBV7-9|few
TGTGCCAGCAGCTTAATTTACGGGGTCGTCCACGAGCAGTACTTC
CASSLIYGVVHEQYF
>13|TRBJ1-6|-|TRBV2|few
TGTGCCAGCACTGCAGTCGGGGATTCACCCCTCCACTTT
CASTAVGDSPLHF
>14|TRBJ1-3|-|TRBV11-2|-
TGTGCCAGCAGCTTAAGGCGCTCTGGAAACACCATATATTTT
CASSLRRSGNTIYF
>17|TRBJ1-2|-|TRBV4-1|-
TGCGCCAGCAGCCAAGTGGAAGGAGCGGGCATTGGCTATGGCTACACCTTC
CASSQVEGAGIGYGYTF
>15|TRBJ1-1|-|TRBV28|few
TGTGCCAGCACCACACCGGGACTGGTGAACACTGAAGCTTTCTTT
CASTTPGLVNTEAFF
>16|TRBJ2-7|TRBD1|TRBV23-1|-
TGCGCCAGCAGTCACCCGGGACAGTATAGCACCTACGAGCAGTACTTC
CASSHPGQYSTYEQYF
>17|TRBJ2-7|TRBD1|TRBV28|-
TGTGCCAGCAGTTTCTTTAGGACAGGGGTCCCACTCTACGAGCAGTACTTC
CASSFFRTGVPLYEQYF
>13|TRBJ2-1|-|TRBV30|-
TGTGCCTGGGACCCCGTTCAGATGAATGAGCAGTTCTTC
CAWDPVQMNEQFF
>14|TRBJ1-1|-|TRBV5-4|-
TGTGCCAGCAGCTTACAGATAGTGAACACTGAAGCTTTCTTT
CASSLQIVNTEAFF
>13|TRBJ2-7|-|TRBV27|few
TGTGCCAGCAGTACGAGGGACTTCTACGAGCAGTACTTC
CASSTRDFYEQYF
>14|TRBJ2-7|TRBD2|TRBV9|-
TGTGCCAGCAGCGAGAGACTAGCACGGGACGAGCAGTACTTC
CASSERLARDEQYF
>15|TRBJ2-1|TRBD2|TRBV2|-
TGTGCCAGCAGAGTTAGCGGGAGGGCCCTCAATGAGCAGTTCTTC
CASRVSGRALNEQFF
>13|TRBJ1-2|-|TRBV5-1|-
TGCGCCAGCAGCTTGGACAGTCGCTATGGCTACACCTTC
CASSLDSRYGYTF
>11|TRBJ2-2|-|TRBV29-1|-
TGCAGCGTTGAGTACGGTGGGACTCTGTTTTTT
CSVEYGGTLFF
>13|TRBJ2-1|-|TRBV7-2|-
TGTGCCAGCAGCTTTGAGAGGTTGGGGTTTGGGTTCTTC
CASSFERLGFGFF
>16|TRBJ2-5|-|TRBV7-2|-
TGTGCCAGCAGCTTAGATGTATACAGGGACCAAGAGACCCAGTACTTC
CASSLDVYRDQETQYF
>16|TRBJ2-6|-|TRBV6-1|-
TGTGCCAGCAGTGTTCCCAGGGGGGCTGGGGCCAACGTCCTGACTTTC
CASSVPRGAGANVLTF
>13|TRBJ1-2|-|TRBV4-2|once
TGTGCCAGCAGCCAAAACAGTAACTATGGCTACACCTTC
CASSQNSNYGYTF
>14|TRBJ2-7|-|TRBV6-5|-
TGTGCCAGCAGCAGACAGGGAGGCTCCTACGAGCAGTACTTC
CASSRQGGSYEQYF